The table lists the clone carrying this T cell receptor beta chain with a few counts. Its cognate antigen is unknown. This entry comes from a study of cytomegalovirus exposure and HLA in healthy donors. Study-wide results and limits: Per a prior analysis, the majority of TCR beta V segments were productive roughly 90% or roughly 30% of the time. Analyzed later, association rates of TCRs varied across HLA loci, with DRB1 most and HLA-C fewest.

The PCR employed 60 Vbeta primers together with 13 Jbeta primers. Sequenced by immunoSEQ multiplex PCR; TCRdb stores in-frame clones only, minus some. Among roughly 200,000 clones, around four fifths were seen once, and the ten largest hold about 1.6%. The sample was PBMCs. This sequence originates from a man aged 50-60 years in good health and CMV-seronegative.

CDR3 nucleotides: TGCGCCAGCAGCCAAGTCGTAGCGCCGAGCTCCTACGAGCAGTACTTC. This translates into CASSQVVAPSSYEQYF. V and J are TRBV4-1 and TRBJ2-7; tentative D call: TRBD2 (5 bases). Trimming left V 1 base short and J 0 bases short, with 13 bases between. The germline CDR1 and CDR2 sequences are MGHRA and YSYEKL. This CDR3 spans 16 amino acids.